A selection of T cell receptor beta chains follows, all from one sample in a study of glioma-infiltrating T cells after dendritic cell vaccination. Produced via immunoSEQ multiplex PCR; TCRdb's table is partial and in-frame only. Among tens of thousands of clones listed, 85% were seen once. The material was blood, obtained after dendritic cell vaccination. The receptors were sampled from a human donor with glioblastoma. Both conserved end residues are part of each CDR3. The D gene is left open where the match is weak. Rows give clone size only sometimes, using once, few, many, or a class for an expanded clone.

TRBV9	16	TRBD2	-	TRBJ2-7	TGTGCCAGCAGCGTAAGAAGTCAAGCGGGGGGGTACGAGCAGTACTTC	CASSVRSQAGGYEQYF
TRBV29-1	17	TRBD1	-	TRBJ2-1	TGCAGCGTTGCCCTCCGGGACAGGGTGAATACCTACAATGAGCAGTTCTTC	CSVALRDRVNTYNEQFF
TRBV7-2	13	-	-	TRBJ1-4	TGTGCCAGCAGCCCCCCCTCTAATGAAAAACTGTTTTTT	CASSPPSNEKLFF
TRBV14	14	-	-	TRBJ2-3	TGTGCCAGCAGCCAAGATATCTACACAGATACGCAGTATTTT	CASSQDIYTDTQYF
TRBV6-5	14	-	-	TRBJ1-6	TGTGCCAGCAGTTATACAGGGTACAATTCCCCCCTCCACTTT	CASSYTGYNSPLHF
TRBV5-6	12	TRBD1	-	TRBJ1-6	TGTGCCAGCAAAAGACAGGGGGCCCCCCTCCACTTT	CASKRQGAPLHF
TRBV7-3	16	TRBD1	-	TRBJ1-2	TGTGCCAGCAGCCTCACAGGGGGCACGACTAACTATGGCTACACCTTC	CASSLTGGTTNYGYTF
TRBV11-2	13	-	-	TRBJ2-1	TGTGCCAGTATACGGTCGGGAATAAATGAGCAGTTCTTC	CASIRSGINEQFF
TRBV18	16	TRBD2	-	TRBJ2-3	TGTGCCAGCTCACCACAATCCGGCGGGGGGACGGATACGCAGTATTTT	CASSPQSGGGTDTQYF
TRBV7-3	16	TRBD2	-	TRBJ2-5	TGTGCCAGCAGCTTGGAGGCCCTAGCGGGCCAAGAGACCCAGTACTTC	CASSLEALAGQETQYF
TRBV9	14	-	-	TRBJ2-1	TGTGCCAGCAGCGCACCGAGGAGCCTCAATGAGCAGTTCTTC	CASSAPRSLNEQFF
TRBV4-1	11	-	few	TRBJ2-3	TGCGCCAGCAGCCAAGGTAACATGCAGTATTTT	CASSQGNMQYF
TRBV9	18	TRBD1	once	TRBJ1-2	TGTGCCAGCAGCCCTCCCACAGGGGGAACAGGATATGGCTATGGCTACACCTTC	CASSPPTGGTGYGYGYTF
TRBV19	13	TRBD1	-	TRBJ1-5	TGTGCCAGTAGTATGGACAGGGGGCAGCCCCAGCATTTT	CASSMDRGQPQHF
TRBV6-4	16	TRBD2	-	TRBJ2-3	TGTGCCAGCAGTGAAAATAAGGCGGGGGGGTCAGATACGCAGTATTTT	CASSENKAGGSDTQYF